The TCR beta chain described here comes from a study of T cells in women clearing cervical HPV infection (dated by TCRdb to the late 2010s). The study in broad terms: Cases were 20 to 25 women with histologically confirmed HPV16-related CIN3 or worse, including a couple of invasive cancers. Controls were 25 women whose single incident HPV16 infection cleared within 12 months without precancer or cancer developing. Case blood was taken at the visit when the lesion was first identified, whereas control blood was taken when infection was no longer detected. Among cases, blood sampling came a median of nearly 150 days after lesion detection, with an interquartile range of about 80 to 230 days. HLA typing was available for only a few women, so HLA type could not be excluded as a confounder. This exploratory proof-of-principle case-control study, nested within the Guanacaste HPV Natural History Study in Costa Rica, compared TCR repertoires among women with different cervical HPV16 outcomes. Cases were matched to controls by age within five years and by the year the sample was collected. Median age was about 32 years in cases versus 37 to 40 in controls, and baseline characteristics did not differ significantly. The parent cohort enrolled about 10,000 women aged 18 or older in Guanacaste, Costa Rica, in about 1993 to 1994 and followed the women for roughly 7 years. Five blinded duplicates per group were added as quality controls, so that 60 or so samples were obtained: approximately 50 participants and 10 replicates. Results the study describes overall, beyond this receptor: The cross-sectional design could not show whether associations preceded infection or resulted from it; effector/memory subsets and HPV-specific T cells were not isolated. TCR repertoire richness was significantly higher in CIN3+ cases than in controls across sequencing depths, while evenness did not differ. Random forest classifiers combining richness and V gene abundances distinguished cases from controls with an estimated AUC of 0.8 to 0.9. TRBV6-7 relative abundance was lower in cases than in controls (roughly 0.12% versus 0.17%; Bonferroni P = 0.0008). Because T-cell numbers per sample were unknown, differences in richness could reflect varying T-cell content rather than repertoire biology.

The immunoSEQ assay used multiplex PCR to amplify TCR beta CDR3 regions from an average of around 1.2 ug of genomic DNA per sample. To correct primer bias, the assay used a complete synthetic TCR repertoire to set an amplification baseline. The amplicons were sequenced on the Illumina platform. On the authors' methods: Sequences were error-corrected by clustering with frequency ratios and a modified nearest-neighbor algorithm and were then analyzed in the immunoSEQ Analyzer with IMGT gene definitions. At each rarefaction depth, TCR richness and evenness were averaged across 20 rarefaction repeats, and samples with fewer sequences than that depth were excluded. Relative abundances of V, D and J genes were compared between groups using Wilcoxon rank sum tests, with FDR correction applied. For the blinded duplicates, the intraclass correlation was 95.6% for TCR richness and averaged around 81% across 70 or so gene segments. In TCRdb, the immuneACCESS table is reduced to in-frame sequences with V and J assigned. These tables do not hold every clone; where another copy was compared, an unresolved V gene accounts for under half, and the others remain unexplained. V and J calls and clone size come straight from that table; D and trimming were deduced from the DNA. The sample's clone listing holds 36,000 or so clones. The top ten clonotypes cover less than 9% of the sample.

On this clone itself: Its antigen target is currently unknown. The CDR3 end lies 3 residues beyond the end of the read and is filled in from the germline J gene.

Taken from cysteine to phenylalanine, the CDR3 has 12 residues. Part of the CDR3 DNA is given, 27 bases translated from base 1. Trimming costs V 5 bases and J 4 bases, and their ends lie 11 bases apart. The germline V gene encodes CDR1 DFQATT and CDR2 SNEGSKA (reference sequence). Every participant had a single incident cervical HPV16 infection, and women with prevalent HPV16 infections were excluded. Cervical HPV DNA was detected by MY09/MY11 PCR and genotyped by dot-blot hybridization. Under 17 mL of heparinized blood was centrifuged, after which the buffy coat was aliquoted, frozen at -30 degrees C, and then stored at -80 degrees C. QIAGEN kits were used to extract genomic DNA from buffy coat specimens.

The TCR comes from a woman aged 18-69 years with a cervical HPV16 infection that either progressed to CIN3+ or cleared (not recorded which). Rearrangement joined TRBV20-1 to TRBJ1-2, with an unclear D gene assignment. Sequencing was done on a sample of blood buffy coat. Partial CDR3 DNA: TGCAGTGCTGCGGGGTACGCCTATGGC. Its protein product is CSAAGYAYG. From start to end, the CDR3 is CSAAGYAYGYTF.